This T cell receptor beta chain originates from a study of blood T cell repertoires in COVID-19. The overall study: Sites in the United States, Italy and Spain provided acute and convalescent COVID-19 samples. PBMCs, B-cell-depleted T cells, or T cells provided the cDNA or gDNA that made up the material.

The CDR3 has 13 residues. The ends were cut back, 7 bases at V and 2 bases at J, with 11 bases in the middle. Looked up from germline, CDR1 is SEHNR and CDR2 is FQNEAQ (reference sequence). As originally analysed: Amplification from reference gene primers served as the basis for estimated nucleated cell counts. Assay: immunoSEQ multiplex PCR; the TCRdb copy retains only in-frame clones and omits some. Clone size and V and J calls were adopted from that table, with D and trimming inferred from the DNA. Of 150,000 to 200,000 clones listed, more than 90% are singletons. The TCR was taken from a man aged 55 to 70 with active or convalescent COVID-19. The chain joins TRBV7-9 to TRBJ1-1, with a possible D match to TRBD1 (5 bases). Sequenced material: peripheral blood. The chain's CDR3 is CASILRGNTEAFF. In DNA form, the CDR3 reads TGTGCCAGCATACTTAGGGGAAACACTGAAGCTTTCTTT.